The sequence of this T cell receptor (beta chain) was determined in a study of blood T cell repertoires in COVID-19. Study background: Donors in the United States, Italy and Spain gave samples during acute or convalescent COVID-19. Sources were T cells, B-cell-depleted T cells, or PBMCs; the material itself was cDNA or gDNA.

Original processing methods: Reference gene primer amplification in the assay estimated nucleated cell counts. Produced via immunoSEQ multiplex PCR; TCRdb's table is partial and in-frame only. V and J calls and clone size follow that table, whereas D and trimming were derived from the DNA. In the table there are just under 350,000 clones, approximately 87% of which are singletons. This CDR3 contains 16 residues. V lost 2 bases and J 0 bases, leaving 11 bases between the germline ends. CDR1 and CDR2 (germline): MNHEY, SMNVEV (reference sequence). Seattle participants joined during active infection and were tracked over time.

Sequencing used peripheral blood. The V call is TRBV27, the J call TRBJ1-5, with D unclear. The clonotype was recovered from a woman between 50 and 59 years old with COVID-19, enrolled during active disease. As DNA, the CDR3 is TGTGCCAGCAGTTTAGTTGGGGAGGGTAGCAATCAGCCCCAGCATTTT. It is translated as CASSLVGEGSNQPQHF.